Each of the 19 T cell receptor beta chains below was sequenced from the same sample in a study of T cells in Graves' hyperthyroidism and ophthalmopathy. From RNA transcripts, TCR beta CDR3 regions were amplified. A set of HTBI primers served as the primers for a first-round RT-PCR of the TCR CDR3. TCRdb reprocessed the multiplex PCR reads via MiXCR and lists one record per CDR3 protein. The sample contains approximately 400,000 distinct CDR3 sequences, roughly 25% of which appear only once. The sample consisted of blood. These receptors came from a man between 50 and 59 years old with Graves' hyperthyroidism.

This clonotype was seen at least ten times. The chain has TRBV18 and TRBJ2-3; weak D call: TRBD2 (5 bases). V was pared by 2 bases and J by 5 bases, with 20 bases between. The CDR3 has 17 amino acids. The germline gives CDR1 KGHSH, CDR2 LQKENI. The CDR3 is CASSPNHLEGRIDTQYF. The CDR3 DNA is TGTGCCAGCTCACCAAACCACCTAGAGGGCCGGATAGATACGCAGTATTTT.

This clonotype was observed a few times. The V and J genes are TRBV2 and TRBJ2-3, with 11 positions matching TRBD2. This CDR3 has 15 residues. Germline V CDR1 and CDR2: SNHLY, FYNNEI. Germline trimming cut 6 bases from V and 5 bases from J; bases unmatched to any gene: 7. The CDR3 spells CASRAIAGGVDTQYF. The CDR3 DNA is TGTGCCAGCAGGGCGATAGCGGGAGGGGTAGATACGCAGTATTTT.

This clonotype showed up many times. CDR3 nucleotides: TGTGCCAGCAGTCCACAGCCGAATTTGCTCTACGAGCAGTACTTC. Amino acids: CASSPQPNLLYEQYF. The chain links TRBV12-3 or TRBV12-4 to TRBJ2-7; D gene ambiguous. This CDR3 has 15 amino acids. Trimming shortened V by 5 bases and J by 3 bases, and 17 bases separated the two germline ends.

CDR3 sequence (DNA): TGCGCCAGCTCCTCGGGGCGGTCTAACTATGGCTACACCTTC. It codes for CASSSGRSNYGYTF. The rearrangement links TRBV10-1 to TRBJ1-2, with D perhaps TRBD1 (5 bases). Looked up from germline, CDR1 is WNHNN and CDR2 is SYGVQD (reference sequence). Trimming removed 8 bases at V and 0 bases at J, with 13 bases between. This CDR3 is 14 amino acids long.

This clonotype was detected a few times. In DNA form, the CDR3 reads TGTGCCAGCAGCCCAGGCAGGAATGGCAATGAGCAGTTCTTC. Its translation: CASSPGRNGNEQFF. This chain connects TRBV27 to TRBJ2-1, with unresolved D. This CDR3 spans 14 amino acids. Trimming cost V 6 bases and J 6 bases, with 15 bases left between them. The germline V gene encodes CDR1 MNHEY and CDR2 SMNVEV (reference sequence).

A few counts support this clonotype. The V and J genes are TRBV18 and TRBJ2-3; D is unclear. The CDR3 is made up of 11 amino acids. Germline V gives CDR1 KGHSH, CDR2 LQKENI. V lost 3 bases and J 7 bases, leaving 5 bases between the germline ends. The CDR3 DNA sequence: TGTGCCAGCTCACCGGCGAATACGCAGTATTTT. It specifies CASSPANTQYF.

The V gene is TRBV2, the J gene TRBJ2-1; 9 bases align to TRBD2. The CDR3 runs to 14 residues. Germline-derived CDR1 and CDR2 are SNHLY and FYNNEI. The junction had 5 bases not matched to a gene; V was cut back by 6 bases and J by 5 bases. This chain's CDR3 is CASRLAGDDNEQFF. The DNA for the CDR3 is TGTGCCAGCAGACTAGCGGGTGATGACAATGAGCAGTTCTTC.

The chain is built from TRBV5-1 and TRBJ2-7; D tentatively fits TRBD1 or TRBD2 (5 bases each). Germline V gene sequence: CDR1 SGHRS, CDR2 YFSETQ. The CDR3 has 14 amino acids. Deletions cut 2 bases from V and 2 bases from J, with 11 bases between. Here the CDR3 reads CASSFSGTTYEQYF. CDR3 in DNA: TGCGCCAGCAGCTTCTCCGGGACCACCTACGAGCAGTACTTC.

Only a few counts were recorded for this clonotype. The V and J genes are TRBV6-1 and TRBJ2-5, with TRBD1 matching over 9 bases. Losses at the gene ends were 4 bases for V and 7 bases for J; bases not matched to a gene: 10. The CDR3 totals 15 residues. Germline CDR1 MNHNS, CDR2 SASEGT. The CDR3 is CASSGGQGRGGTQYF. The CDR3 coding sequence is TGTGCCAGCAGTGGGGGACAGGGTAGAGGAGGGACCCAGTACTTC.

The chain recombines TRBV19 with TRBJ2-2, with D perhaps matching TRBD2 (6 bases). Trimming took off 7 bases at V and 5 bases at J, with 17 bases between the two ends. The CDR3 length is 15 residues. Per germline, CDR1 LNHDA and CDR2 SQIVND (reference sequence). The CDR3 loop reads CASTETGGPTGELFF. The DNA for the CDR3 is TGTGCCAGTACCGAAACCGGAGGGCCGACCGGGGAGCTGTTTTTT.

In this sample, this clonotype turned up many times. CDR3 in DNA: TGTGCCTGGAGTGTAAGTAGCGGGGTGGCAGATGAGCAGTTCTTC. It translates to CAWSVSSGVADEQFF. The rearrangement links TRBV30 to TRBJ2-1, with TRBD2 matching over 8 bases. Trimming cost V 0 bases and J 8 bases; bases outside gene matches: 9. The CDR3 is 15 residues long. Per germline, CDR1 GTSNPN and CDR2 SVGIG (reference sequence).

This clonotype occurred a few times. The genes are TRBV29-1 and TRBJ2-7; TRBD1 matches at 11 bases. CDR3 length equals 14 residues. Germline trimming cut 5 bases from V and 5 bases from J; bases unmatched to any gene: 8. Looked up from germline, CDR1 is SQVTM and CDR2 is ANQGSEA. CDR3 sequence reads: CSVSGGQGADEQYF. The CDR3 coding sequence is TGCAGCGTTTCCGGAGGACAGGGGGCAGACGAGCAGTACTTC.

There are a few counts of this clonotype. The CDR3 region has the DNA TGTGCCACCAGTGATTTGAGGAATCAAGAGACCCAGTACTTC. It encodes CATSDLRNQETQYF. The genes are TRBV24-1 and TRBJ2-5; no reliable D call. Germline V gives CDR1 KGHDR, CDR2 SFDVKD. Trimming removed 0 bases at V and 2 bases at J, with 6 bases between. The CDR3 has 14 amino acids.

This clonotype turned up a few times. The chain has TRBV6-1 and TRBJ2-3; no definite D call. Germline CDR1 MNHNS, CDR2 SASEGT. V was clipped by 2 bases and J by 5 bases, with 2 bases between them. CDR3 length equals 11 residues. The CDR3 nucleotides are TGTGCCAGCAGTGAACTAGATACGCAGTATTTT. It encodes CASSELDTQYF.

At least ten counts were recorded for this clonotype. The genes are TRBV20-1 and TRBJ2-3; 8 bases agree with TRBD1. This CDR3 is built from 17 residues. V shed 5 bases, J shed 3 bases, and the junction held 16 bases outside the gene matches. Germline CDR1 reads DFQATT; CDR2 reads SNEGSKA (reference sequence). CDR3 loop: CSALPGQVARRTDTQYF. The CDR3 DNA sequence: TGCAGTGCTCTTCCGGGACAGGTTGCTCGGCGGACAGATACGCAGTATTTT.

J is TRBJ1-2 and V is TRBV28; D may be TRBD1 (6 bases). V shed 6 bases and J shed 5 bases, with 16 bases lying between them. CDR1 and CDR2 from the germline V gene are MDHEN and SYDVKM. This CDR3 contains 14 residues. CDR3 region: CASRSSHRAYGYTF. Written as DNA, the CDR3 is TGTGCCAGCAGATCCTCCCACAGGGCTTATGGCTACACCTTC.

This sequence joins TRBV30 and TRBJ1-1; no clear D. The CDR3 loop spans 14 amino acids. Germline V gene lookup returns CDR1 GTSNPN and CDR2 SVGIG (reference sequence). Trimming removed 0 bases from V and 10 bases from J, with 18 bases in between. The chain's CDR3 is CAWSVSQAKPGAFF. The CDR3 region has the DNA TGTGCCTGGAGTGTGTCGCAGGCTAAACCCGGAGCTTTCTTT.

This clonotype was detected a few times. The chain is built from TRBV12-5 and TRBJ2-2; D uncertain. Trimming pared 0 bases from V and 6 bases from J, leaving 5 bases between. The germline V gene has CDR1 LGHNT and CDR2 FRNRAP. The CDR3 loop spans 13 amino acids. The CDR3 here is CASGLVRSGELFF. The CDR3 region has the DNA TGTGCTAGTGGTTTGGTACGGTCCGGGGAGCTGTTTTTT. Looking up the rest from reference TRBV12-5 and TRBJ2-2 gives the full variable domain: DARVTQTPRHKVTEMGQEVTMRCQPILGHNTVFWYRQTMMQGLELLAYFRNRAPLDDSGMPKDRFSAEMPDATLATLKIQPSEPRDSAVYFCASGLVRSGELFFGEGSRLTVL.

The chain links TRBV6-2 or TRBV6-3 to TRBJ2-3, with 10 bases aligning to TRBD2. Trimming at V came to 5 bases and at J to 2 bases, leaving 7 bases not matched to a gene. The germline CDR1 and CDR2 sequences are MNHEY and SVGEGT. CDR3 length: 16 amino acids. The CDR3 spells CASSHPLAGATDTQYF. CDR3 coding DNA: TGTGCCAGCAGTCACCCCCTAGCGGGAGCCACAGATACGCAGTATTTT.